Presented here are 24 T cell receptor beta chains from one specimen sequenced in a study of a mutant IDH1 vaccine in newly diagnosed glioma. Their antigens are not known. Only in-frame clones appear in the TCRdb table, and some are missing; sequencing was by immunoSEQ multiplex PCR. The sample holds 50,000 to 70,000 clones, approximately 80% seen once. Time point described: week 23, last vaccination. The study gave 300 ug of mutant IDH1 20-mer peptide per vaccine dose, with topical imiquimod. The sample consisted of PBMCs, taken from a glioma patient whose treatment included an IDH1 peptide vaccine. All receptors derive from a man younger than 35 with glioma.

The chain links TRBV30 to TRBJ1-1; D is ambiguous. The V gene lost 0 bases and the J gene lost 7 bases, with 15 bases spanning the gap. This CDR3 is built from 14 residues. The germline gives CDR1 GTSNPN, CDR2 SVGIG (reference sequence). The CDR3 protein is CAWSVPHSTHEAFF. The CDR3 coding sequence is TGTGCCTGGAGTGTACCCCACTCTACACATGAAGCTTTCTTT.

The chain has TRBV5-1 and TRBJ1-2; 7 bases align to TRBD1. This CDR3 contains 11 residues. Germline trimming cut 6 bases from V and 5 bases from J; bases unmatched to any gene: 1. CDR1 SGHRS and CDR2 YFSETQ come from the germline V gene. For the CDR3, the DNA is TGCGCCAGCACGACAGGGTATGGCTACACCTTC. Translation gives CASTTGYGYTF.

The V call is TRBV10-3, the J call TRBJ1-6; 7 bases are a match to TRBD1. This CDR3 comprises 13 residues. Germline V gene data show CDR1 as ENHRY and CDR2 as SYGVKD. Trimming cost V 3 bases and J 7 bases; bases outside gene matches: 0. CDR3 in DNA: TGTGCCATCAGTGAACAGGGGAATTCACCCCTCCACTTT. Translated: CAISEQGNSPLHF.

The rearrangement uses TRBV4-3 and TRBJ2-7, with D hard to call. The V gene lost 0 bases and the J gene lost 2 bases, with 11 bases spanning the gap. CDR1 and CDR2 from the germline V gene are LGHNA and YSLEER. The CDR3 consists of 15 residues. CDR3 sequence reads: CASSQDRAATYEQYF. Written as DNA, the CDR3 is TGCGCCAGCAGCCAAGATCGGGCAGCGACCTACGAGCAGTACTTC.

The genes are TRBV29-1 and TRBJ2-5, with TRBD1 matching over 7 bases. CDR1 is SQVTM, CDR2 ANQGSEA, per germline. This CDR3 contains 13 residues. The ends lost 4 bases at V and 2 bases at J; junction bases unmatched: 4. The CDR3 DNA follows: TGCAGCGTTGCCCGGGACAGACAAGAGACCCAGTACTTC. It yields the protein CSVARDRQETQYF.

This clone has a handful of counts. A read error may explain this, as a much larger clone is one base away. Other DNA variants within this sample encode the same CDR3. The chain carries TRBV4-3 and TRBJ1-3; possible D gene TRBD1, 5 bases. V lost 0 bases and J lost 2, with 8 bases in between. The CDR3 sequence is 15 residues long. Germline V gene lookup returns CDR1 LGHNA and CDR2 YSLEER. CDR3 region: CASSQDRGAGNTIYF. The CDR3 DNA follows: TGCGCCAGCAGCCAAGATCGGGGGGCTGGAAACACCATATATTTT.

The chain carries TRBV27 and TRBJ1-1; TRBD1 agrees at 7 bases. Germline V gene data show CDR1 as MNHEY and CDR2 as SMNVEV (reference sequence). Trimming took 6 bases from V and 1 from J; bases not matched to a gene: 2. CDR3 length: 13 residues. The CDR3 DNA follows: TGTGCCAGCAGAAGACAGGGGAACACTGAAGCTTTCTTT. Amino acid sequence: CASRRQGNTEAFF.

The genes are TRBV11-2 and TRBJ2-7, with D uncertain. Trimming removed 0 bases from V and 11 bases from J, with 11 bases in between. The CDR3 loop spans 12 amino acids. Germline CDR1 and CDR2: SGHAT and FQNNGV. The CDR3 bases are TGTGCCAGCAGCTTAGATCACTCAGCGAAGTACTTC. It encodes CASSLDHSAKYF.

The J gene is TRBJ2-3, the V gene TRBV7-2; 11 positions match TRBD2. V trimming: 6 bases; J trimming: 5 bases; junction bases outside the gene matches: 4. This CDR3 spans 14 amino acids. Germline loops: CDR1 SGHTA, CDR2 FQGNSA. The CDR3 sequence is CASSPGTSGDTQYF. CDR3 in DNA: TGTGCCAGCAGTCCCGGGACTAGCGGAGATACGCAGTATTTT.

The chain couples TRBV5-1 to TRBJ2-1, with 11 bases lining up with TRBD2. V was pared by 5 bases and J by 7 bases, with 14 bases of the junction left unmatched. Germline CDR1 reads SGHRS; CDR2 reads YFSETQ. This CDR3 comprises 17 residues. CDR3 residues: CASRGTSGRNVRNEQFF. For the CDR3, the DNA is TGCGCCAGCAGGGGAACTAGCGGGAGAAACGTTAGGAATGAGCAGTTCTTC.

In this sample, this clone turned up a few times. The rearrangement joins TRBV30 to TRBJ1-1; no reliable D call. Per the germline V gene, CDR1 is GTSNPN and CDR2 is SVGIG (reference sequence). The V end was cut by 5 bases, the J end by 2 bases, with 9 bases between. The CDR3 is 12 residues long. The DNA for the CDR3 is TGTGCCTGGGCGATGGGTAACACTGAAGCTTTCTTT. Protein product: CAWAMGNTEAFF. Full variable domain (outside the CDR3, taken from reference TRBV30 and TRBJ1-1): SQTIHQWPATLVQPVGSPLSLECTVEGTSNPNLYWYRQAAGRGLQLLFYSVGIGQISSEVPQNLSASRPQDRQFILSSKKLLLSDSGFYLCAWAMGNTEAFFGQGTRLTVV.

The V and J genes are TRBV6-1 and TRBJ2-4; D not resolved. Germline-derived CDR1 and CDR2 are MNHNS and SASEGT. The CDR3 covers 13 residues. V was clipped by 6 bases and J by 8 bases, with 14 bases between them. In nucleotides, the CDR3 is TGTGCCAGCAGGCCCCTCCGCGTTGACATTCAGTACTTC. Translating it yields CASRPLRVDIQYF.

V gene TRBV27 combines with J gene TRBJ2-1, with a tentative D call TRBD2 (5 bases). Trimming cost V 6 bases and J 2 bases, with 14 bases left between them. The CDR3 extends over 15 amino acids. The germline V gene encodes CDR1 MNHEY and CDR2 SMNVEV (reference sequence). CDR3 nucleotide sequence: TGTGCCAGCAGAGGGAGATTTCAAACCTACAATGAGCAGTTCTTC. This encodes CASRGRFQTYNEQFF.

The chain couples TRBV25-1 to TRBJ2-2, with TRBD1 matching over 8 bases. This CDR3 region has 15 residues. V lost 5 bases and J lost 6; bases outside the gene matches: 8. CDR1 is MGHDK, CDR2 SYGVNS, per germline. CDR3 nucleotides: TGTGCCAGCAGTCGGACAGGGCGTCTCGCCGGGGAGCTGTTTTTT. It yields the protein CASSRTGRLAGELFF.

The CDR3 region is CASRKGGSGKNEQFF. CDR3 nucleotides: TGTGCCAGCAGAAAAGGTGGTAGCGGGAAGAATGAGCAGTTCTTC. The gene calls are TRBV6-5 and TRBJ2-1; 8 bases map to TRBD2. Germline V gives CDR1 MNHEY, CDR2 SVGAGI. V was pared by 6 bases and J by 7 bases, with 11 bases of the junction left unmatched. The CDR3 has 15 residues.

The chain uses TRBV18 and TRBJ2-7, with 8 bases identical to TRBD2. Germline lookup yields CDR1 KGHSH and CDR2 LQKENI. CDR3 length equals 14 residues. V dropped 6 bases and J dropped 5; count of bases not matched to a gene: 9. The CDR3 DNA sequence: TGTGCCAGCTCTTCGGTAGCGGGGCCTCACGAGCAGTACTTC. Translating gives CASSSVAGPHEQYF.

CDR3 nucleotide sequence: TGTGCCAGCCGTACCTCCAGCAGGGGACCCTATAATTCACCCCTCCACTTT. This sequence encodes CASRTSSRGPYNSPLHF. The chain uses TRBV27 and TRBJ1-6; D possibly corresponds to TRBD1 (6 bases). CDR3 size: 17 residues. With 8 bases removed from V and 2 bases from J, the gap between germline ends came to 19 bases. Germline V gene data show CDR1 as MNHEY and CDR2 as SMNVEV (reference sequence).

V gene TRBV5-1 combines with J gene TRBJ2-1; 10 bases line up with TRBD1. The germline V gene encodes CDR1 SGHRS and CDR2 YFSETQ. Trimming took 0 bases from V and 8 from J; bases not matched to a gene: 5. The CDR3 contains 15 residues. As DNA, the CDR3 is TGCGCCAGCAGCTTGGTGGCCGGGACAGGGGATGAGCAGTTCTTC. This sequence encodes CASSLVAGTGDEQFF.

The rearrangement links TRBV6-4 to TRBJ2-3, with TRBD2 matching 10 bases. This CDR3 has 15 residues. Germline V gene sequence: CDR1 MRHNA, CDR2 SNTAGT. V dropped 6 bases and J dropped 2; count of bases not matched to a gene: 5. The CDR3 coding sequence is TGTGCCAGCAGAGCCGGGACTAGCGACACAGATACGCAGTATTTT. Residues: CASRAGTSDTDTQYF.

The chain uses TRBV27 and TRBJ1-5; D is unresolved. Germline loops: CDR1 MNHEY, CDR2 SMNVEV (reference sequence). The V and J ends lost 5 bases and 2 bases respectively, with 13 bases between them. CDR3 length: 15 amino acids. DNA of the CDR3: TGTGCCAGCAGTCCAGCGGGCACTCGCAATCAGCCCCAGCATTTT. As protein: CASSPAGTRNQPQHF.

This chain links TRBV2 with TRBJ2-5, with no clear D. Germline V gene lookup returns CDR1 SNHLY and CDR2 FYNNEI. This CDR3 is built from 10 residues. Deletions cut 3 bases from V and 7 bases from J, with 3 bases between. The CDR3: CASSEVTQYF. CDR3 in DNA: TGTGCCAGCAGTGAGGTGACCCAGTACTTC.

V and J are TRBV5-1 and TRBJ2-1, with a possible D match to TRBD2 (6 bases). Germline values: CDR1 SGHRS, CDR2 YFSETQ. Trimming cost V 4 bases and J 10 bases, with 12 bases left between them. The CDR3 is 12 amino acids. The CDR3 reads CASSRRVSEQFF. CDR3 in DNA: TGCGCCAGCAGCCGGAGGGTGAGCGAGCAGTTCTTC.

The chain carries TRBV7-2 and TRBJ2-3; 7 bases map to TRBD2. Germline V lookup: CDR1 SGHTA, CDR2 FQGNSA. Trimming cost V 2 bases and J 3 bases; bases outside gene matches: 2. This CDR3 is built from 14 residues. CDR3 sequence (DNA): TGTGCCAGCAGCTTACGCGGGGGAACAGATACGCAGTATTTT. Translating it yields CASSLRGGTDTQYF.

The chain is built from TRBV18 and TRBJ2-3, with D unresolved. The CDR3 consists of 14 residues. The germline V gene encodes CDR1 KGHSH and CDR2 LQKENI. The ends were cut back, 4 bases at V and 2 bases at J, with 10 bases in the middle. CDR3 region: CASSLQRTTDTQYF. The CDR3 nucleotides read TGTGCCAGCTCACTTCAAAGGACCACAGATACGCAGTATTTT.